These 30 T cell receptor beta chains were sequenced from one sample in a study of shared clonotypes between healthy human individuals. The table came from immunoSEQ multiplex PCR; TCRdb's copy has only in-frame clones and leaves some out. Among fewer than 650,000 clones listed, 60% to 85% were seen once. The sequenced sample consisted of PBMCs. The receptor source for this set is a woman between 40 and 55 years old in good health. Some clones in this sample may be carry-over from other donors' samples.

The chain couples TRBV9 to TRBJ2-7, with 8 bases lining up with TRBD2. After removal of 3 bases from V and 7 bases from J, the junction contained 6 bases not matched to a gene. CDR1 and CDR2 (germline): SGDLS, YYNGEE. This CDR3 contains 13 residues. CDR3 coding DNA: TGTGCCAGCAGCGACGGGAGGGCCCGTGAGCAGTACTTC. It is translated as CASSDGRAREQYF.

V and J are TRBV2 and TRBJ2-7; no firm D call. TRBJ2-1 explains the end of the DNA better; the J call may be wrong. Germline CDR1 and CDR2: SNHLY and FYNNEI. This CDR3 region has 14 residues. The CDR3 protein is CASRSRSSYNEQFF. The CDR3 DNA reads TGTGCCAGCAGGAGTAGGAGCTCCTACAATGAGCAGTTCTTC.

This clone was counted between two and nine times. The chain links TRBV2 to TRBJ2-5; 10 positions match TRBD1. From germline, CDR1 is SNHLY and CDR2 FYNNEI. The CDR3 extends over 14 amino acids. Trimming took 8 bases from V and 5 from J; bases not matched to a gene: 8. The CDR3: CASQRDRGGETQYF. In DNA form, the CDR3 reads TGTGCCAGCCAAAGGGACAGGGGAGGGGAGACCCAGTACTTC.

Written as DNA, the CDR3 is TGTGCCAGCAGCTTTGCTCCCCCGGGAAGGGATCAGCCCCAGCATTTT. It yields the protein CASSFAPPGRDQPQHF. This chain uses TRBV12-1 with TRBJ1-5. TRBV12-1 is described as a pseudogene. CDR3 length: 16 amino acids.

The chain is built from TRBV27 and TRBJ2-3, with a weak D call TRBD2 (8 bases). Germline CDR1 reads MNHEY; CDR2 reads SMNVEV (reference sequence). The CDR3 is made up of 14 amino acids. V gave up 7 bases and J gave up 4 bases, with 15 bases separating them. CDR3 region: CASTGGGLPDTQYF. Here the CDR3 DNA reads TGTGCCAGCACGGGAGGGGGCCTCCCAGATACGCAGTATTTT.

CDR3 protein: CASSQDLLSNEQYF. For the CDR3, the DNA is TGTGCCAGCAGCCAAGACTTATTAAGCAACGAGCAGTACTTC. The J gene is TRBJ2-5, the V gene TRBV4-2; D is uncertain. The assigned J gene may be wrong: the sequence end matches TRBJ2-7 better. This CDR3 region has 14 residues. Germline V lookup: CDR1 LGHNA, CDR2 YNFKEQ.

The chain links TRBV2 to TRBJ2-1, with 9 positions matching TRBD2. This CDR3 spans 15 amino acids. Germline trimming cut 3 bases from V and 8 bases from J; bases unmatched to any gene: 8. Germline V gives CDR1 SNHLY, CDR2 FYNNEI. The DNA for the CDR3 is TGTGCCAGCAGTGAGGATAGCGGGAGTGTGGATGAGCAGTTCTTC. This translates into CASSEDSGSVDEQFF. The entire variable domain, with the rest obtained from reference TRBV2 and TRBJ2-1, is as follows: EPEVTQTPSHQVTQMGQEVILRCVPISNHLYFYWYRQILGQKVEFLVSFYNNEISEKSEIFDDQFSVERPDGSNFTLKIRSTKLEDSAMYFCASSEDSGSVDEQFFGPGTRLTVL.

The rearrangement joins TRBV6-4 to TRBJ2-1, with 13 bases matching TRBD2. The CDR3 spans 14 residues. Per germline, CDR1 MRHNA and CDR2 SNTAGT. The J segment lost 6 bases and the V segment lost 4 bases, leaving 0 bases of the junction unmatched. CDR3 DNA: TGTGCCAGCAGTGGGACTAGCGGGAGCAATGAGCAGTTCTTC. Translated, it gives CASSGTSGSNEQFF.

This sequence joins TRBV28 and TRBJ1-4, with D tentatively TRBD1 (5 bases). This CDR3 is 13 amino acids long. V lost 6 bases to trimming and J lost 8 bases, with 13 bases between them. Germline V gene data show CDR1 as MDHEN and CDR2 as SYDVKM. CDR3 sequence: CASSTQGDEKLFF. CDR3 DNA sequence: TGTGCCAGCAGCACGCAGGGTGACGAAAAACTGTTTTTT.

A word on this clone: Other DNA sequences in this sample translate to the same CDR3. The rearrangement uses TRBV29-1 and TRBJ2-5; D is unclear. The CDR3 consists of 11 residues. Trimming removed 2 bases from V and 4 bases from J, with 5 bases in between. CDR1 and CDR2 from the germline V gene are SQVTM and ANQGSEA. Here the CDR3 DNA reads TGCAGCGTTGAATCTGGAGAGACCCAGTACTTC. It specifies CSVESGETQYF. Combining the CDR3 with reference TRBV29-1 and TRBJ2-5 gives the whole variable domain SAVISQKPSRDICQRGTSLTIQCQVDSQVTMMFWYRQQPGQSLTLIATANQGSEATYESGFVIDKFPISRPNLTFSTLTVSNMSPEDSSIYLCSVESGETQYFGPGTRLLVL.

The chain combines TRBV5-1 with TRBJ1-2; D is ambiguous. CDR3 size: 13 residues. The germline V gene has CDR1 SGHRS and CDR2 YFSETQ. V lost 0 bases and J lost 9, with 12 bases in between. The CDR3 DNA reads as TGCGCCAGCAGCTTGGAGCGTTCCCGGAGCTACACCTTC. This gives the protein CASSLERSRSYTF.

The J gene is TRBJ2-2, the V gene TRBV9, with D possibly being TRBD1 (6 bases). This CDR3 is 15 amino acids long. Germline CDR1 and CDR2: SGDLS and YYNGEE. The V and J ends lost 5 bases and 1 base respectively, with 12 bases between them. For the CDR3, the DNA is TGTGCCAGCAGACGACAGGAGATGAACACCGGGGAGCTGTTTTTT. Translation gives CASRRQEMNTGELFF. Using reference TRBV9 and TRBJ2-2 for the parts outside the CDR3, the full variable domain is DSGVTQTPKHLITATGQRVTLRCSPRSGDLSVYWYQQSLDQGLQFLIQYYNGEERAKGNILERFSAQQFPDLHSELNLSSLELGDSALYFCASRRQEMNTGELFFGEGSRLTVL.

As to this clone: Other DNA sequences of this sample code for an identical CDR3. The chain uses TRBV28 and TRBJ1-5; D possibly corresponds to TRBD1 (5 bases). Trimming cost V 6 bases and J 2 bases, with 11 bases left between them. CDR3 length: 14 residues. The germline gives CDR1 MDHEN, CDR2 SYDVKM. The CDR3 nucleotides read TGTGCCAGCAGCCTGGGGGGGGGCAATCAGCCCCAGCATTTT. Translating gives CASSLGGGNQPQHF.

This clone has only a few counts. The junction departs from germline at one end; a sequencing error may be responsible. The genes are TRBV5-1 and TRBJ2-5; unclear D gene. This CDR3 has 16 residues. Germline V gene lookup returns CDR1 SGHRS and CDR2 YFSETQ. The CDR3 bases are TGCGCCAGCAGCGCTGCCGACACCTTAGGTCAAGTGACCCAGTACTTC. Its translation: CASSAADTLGQVTQYF.

The chain carries TRBV5-1 and TRBJ2-5, with 9 bases that match TRBD1. Germline lookup yields CDR1 SGHRS and CDR2 YFSETQ. The CDR3 runs to 14 residues. V lost 7 bases, J lost 5 bases, and 9 bases stayed unmatched. The CDR3 DNA is TGCGCCAGCGTCGGGACAGGGTCATCCGAGACCCAGTACTTC. Protein sequence: CASVGTGSSETQYF.

The chain uses TRBV7-6 and TRBJ2-5, with 7 bases identical to TRBD2. The J call may be mistaken, given a closer DNA end match to TRBJ2-7. The germline V gene has CDR1 SGHVS and CDR2 FNYEAQ. The CDR3 length is 15 residues. The CDR3 sequence is CASSLGGGSFGEQYF. The CDR3 DNA reads TGTGCCAGCAGCTTAGGCGGGGGATCGTTCGGCGAGCAGTACTTC.

The genes are TRBV28 and TRBJ2-3, with D possibly TRBD1 on 7 matching bases. The length of the CDR3 is 13 residues. The germline V gene has CDR1 MDHEN and CDR2 SYDVKM. Trimming shortened V by 8 bases and J by 2 bases, and 11 bases separated the two germline ends. CDR3 sequence reads: CASGRGDTDTQYF. The DNA for the CDR3 is TGTGCCAGCGGCAGGGGGGACACAGATACGCAGTATTTT.

This sequence joins TRBV7-2 and TRBJ2-7; possibly TRBD1 for D (5 bases). CDR1 and CDR2 from the germline V gene are SGHTA and FQGNSA. V was trimmed by 2 bases and J by 0 bases, leaving 11 bases between them. The CDR3 extends over 15 amino acids. The CDR3 coding sequence is TGTGCCAGCAGCTTATGGTCAGGGCACTCCTACGAGCAGTACTTC. It yields the protein CASSLWSGHSYEQYF.

V is TRBV30 and J is TRBJ1-5, with D perhaps TRBD1 (6 bases). Germline assignment: CDR1 GTSNPN and CDR2 SVGIG (reference sequence). The V gene lost 1 base and the J gene lost 4 bases, with 14 bases spanning the gap. The CDR3 length is 15 residues. CDR3 region: CAWSEGQPRNQPQHF. CDR3 DNA: TGTGCCTGGAGTGAAGGACAGCCGAGGAATCAGCCCCAGCATTTT.

This clone was observed a few times. The J gene is TRBJ2-7, the V gene TRBV28; no reliable D call. The CDR3 runs 14 residues. Trimming pared 6 bases from V and 3 bases from J, leaving 15 bases between. Per germline, CDR1 MDHEN and CDR2 SYDVKM. The CDR3 DNA is TGTGCCAGCAGCACCCTACAAGACCGCTACGAGCAGTACTTC. This translates into CASSTLQDRYEQYF. Variable domain in full (rest from reference TRBV28 and TRBJ2-7): DVKVTQSSRYLVKRTGEKVFLECVQDMDHENMFWYRQDPGLGLRLIYFSYDVKMKEKGDIPEGYSVSREKKERFSLILESASTNQTSMYLCASSTLQDRYEQYFGPGTRLTVT.

The chain joins TRBV18 to TRBJ2-5, with 9 bases fitting TRBD2. The length of the CDR3 is 19 residues. From germline, CDR1 is KGHSH and CDR2 LQKENI. Trimming cost V 3 bases and J 4 bases; bases outside gene matches: 18. The CDR3 protein is CASSPGRGSGSGGRETQYF. Here the CDR3 DNA reads TGTGCCAGCTCACCTGGCCGCGGTAGCGGGAGCGGTGGCCGAGAGACCCAGTACTTC.

To note about this clone: A far larger clone is a single base away, which makes a read error likely. This sequence joins TRBV28 and TRBJ1-4; D ambiguous. The V gene lost 4 bases and the J gene lost 4 bases, with 10 bases spanning the gap. Per the germline V gene, CDR1 is MDHEN and CDR2 is SYDVKM. This CDR3 contains 14 residues. CDR3 sequence: CASSSRDLNEKLFF. The CDR3, as DNA: TGTGCCAGCAGTTCCCGAGATCTTAATGAAAAACTGTTTTTT.

Concerning this clone: This could be a read error, since a much larger clone is one nucleotide away. The chain couples TRBV10-3 to TRBJ2-7; weak D call: TRBD1 (6 bases). The CDR3 contains 16 residues. Germline CDR1 is ENHRY and CDR2 is SYGVKD. The DNA for the CDR3 is TGTGCCATCAGTGATCATTTGGGGCAGGGGTCCTACGGGCAGTACTTC. Amino acids: CAISDHLGQGSYGQYF.

This clone was observed a single time. The gene calls are TRBV14 and TRBJ2-7; D gene ambiguous. The germline V and J ends were trimmed by 1 base and 6 bases, with 25 bases remaining between them. The germline gives CDR1 SGHDN, CDR2 FVKESK. The CDR3 extends over 18 amino acids. The CDR3 sequence is CASSQVQWFGQATPEQYF. The CDR3 DNA is TGTGCCAGCAGCCAAGTTCAGTGGTTTGGGCAGGCGACTCCCGAGCAGTACTTC.

The chain couples TRBV7-9 to TRBJ2-1, with 7 bases matching TRBD2. The CDR3 sequence is 16 residues long. V was clipped by 2 bases and J by 2 bases; unmatched bases: 6. Germline-derived CDR1 and CDR2 are SEHNR and FQNEAQ (reference sequence). CDR3 residues: CASSLNWGGPYNEQFF. CDR3 DNA sequence: TGTGCCAGCAGCTTAAACTGGGGGGGACCCTACAATGAGCAGTTCTTC.

The gene calls are TRBV7-2 and TRBJ1-5; D is possibly TRBD1 (5 bases). The CDR3 runs 14 residues. From germline, CDR1 is SGHTA and CDR2 FQGNSA. V gave up 5 bases and J gave up 4 bases, with 12 bases separating them. The CDR3 DNA follows: TGTGCCAGCAGCGAGTCAGGGCCAAATCAGCCCCAGCATTTT. Amino acid sequence: CASSESGPNQPQHF.

As regards this clone: This sequence is one base from a far larger clone and is likely a read error. The chain recombines TRBV5-5 with TRBJ2-7; D is uncertain. Germline V gene data show CDR1 as SGHKS and CDR2 as YYEKEE (reference sequence). V lost 3 bases to trimming and J lost 0 bases, with 1 base between them. The CDR3 has 11 amino acids. The CDR3 reads CASSYSYEQYF. The CDR3 nucleotides read TGTGCCAGCAGCTACTCCTACGAGCAGTACTTC.

The chain joins TRBV27 to TRBJ2-1, with a tentative D call TRBD2 (5 bases). The germline V gene encodes CDR1 MNHEY and CDR2 SMNVEV (reference sequence). The CDR3 totals 18 residues. Trimming took off 5 bases at V and 3 bases at J, with 23 bases between the two ends. This CDR3 is CASSPRREISHFYNEQFF. The CDR3 coding sequence is TGTGCCAGCAGTCCCCGCCGGGAAATATCCCACTTCTACAATGAGCAGTTCTTC.

The gene calls are TRBV7-9 and TRBJ2-5; 10 nucleotides align to TRBD1. V dropped 3 bases and J dropped 1; count of bases not matched to a gene: 2. The length of the CDR3 is 15 residues. Germline values: CDR1 SEHNR, CDR2 FQNEAQ (reference sequence). The CDR3 DNA reads TGTGCCAGCAGCTTCCGGGACAGGGGCCAAGAGACCCAGTACTTC. Amino acid sequence: CASSFRDRGQETQYF.

The chain has TRBV10-3 and TRBJ2-1; D assignment may be TRBD1 or TRBD2 (5 bases each). Per germline, CDR1 ENHRY and CDR2 SYGVKD. Deletions cut 3 bases from V and 7 bases from J, with 7 bases between. This CDR3 comprises 12 residues. The CDR3 protein is CAISDGGNEQFF. In DNA form, the CDR3 reads TGTGCCATCAGTGATGGGGGTAATGAGCAGTTCTTC.